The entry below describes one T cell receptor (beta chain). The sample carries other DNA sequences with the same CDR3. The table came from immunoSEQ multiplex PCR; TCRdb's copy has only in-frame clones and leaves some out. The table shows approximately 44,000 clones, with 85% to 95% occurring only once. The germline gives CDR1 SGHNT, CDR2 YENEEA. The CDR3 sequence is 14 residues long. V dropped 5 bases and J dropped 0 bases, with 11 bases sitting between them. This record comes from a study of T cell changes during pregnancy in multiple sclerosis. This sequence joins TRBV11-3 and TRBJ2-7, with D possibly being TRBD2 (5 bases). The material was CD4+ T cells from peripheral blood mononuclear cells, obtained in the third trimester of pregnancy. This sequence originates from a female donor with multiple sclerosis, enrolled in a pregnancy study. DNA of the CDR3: TGTGCCAGCAGCCTCGGTGGGAGCTCCTACGAGCAGTACTTC. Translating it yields CASSLGGSSYEQYF.